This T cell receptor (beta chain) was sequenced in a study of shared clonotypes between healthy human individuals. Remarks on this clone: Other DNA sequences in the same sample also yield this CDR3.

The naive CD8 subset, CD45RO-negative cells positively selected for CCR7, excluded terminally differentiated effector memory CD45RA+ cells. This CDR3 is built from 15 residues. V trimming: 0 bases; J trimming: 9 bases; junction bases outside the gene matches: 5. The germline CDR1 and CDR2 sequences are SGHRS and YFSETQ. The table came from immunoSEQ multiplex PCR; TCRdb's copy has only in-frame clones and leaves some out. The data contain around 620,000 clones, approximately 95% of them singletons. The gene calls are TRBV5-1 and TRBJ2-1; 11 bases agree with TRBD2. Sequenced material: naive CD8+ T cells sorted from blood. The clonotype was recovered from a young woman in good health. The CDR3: CASSLGTSGRGEQFF. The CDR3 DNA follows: TGCGCCAGCAGCTTGGGCACTAGCGGGAGAGGTGAGCAGTTCTTC. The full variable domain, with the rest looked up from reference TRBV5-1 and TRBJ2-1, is KAGVTQTPRYLIKTRGQQVTLSCSPISGHRSVSWYQQTPGQGLQFLFEYFSETQRNKGNFPGRFSGRQFSNSRSEMNVSTLELGDSALYLCASSLGTSGRGEQFFGPGTRLTVL.